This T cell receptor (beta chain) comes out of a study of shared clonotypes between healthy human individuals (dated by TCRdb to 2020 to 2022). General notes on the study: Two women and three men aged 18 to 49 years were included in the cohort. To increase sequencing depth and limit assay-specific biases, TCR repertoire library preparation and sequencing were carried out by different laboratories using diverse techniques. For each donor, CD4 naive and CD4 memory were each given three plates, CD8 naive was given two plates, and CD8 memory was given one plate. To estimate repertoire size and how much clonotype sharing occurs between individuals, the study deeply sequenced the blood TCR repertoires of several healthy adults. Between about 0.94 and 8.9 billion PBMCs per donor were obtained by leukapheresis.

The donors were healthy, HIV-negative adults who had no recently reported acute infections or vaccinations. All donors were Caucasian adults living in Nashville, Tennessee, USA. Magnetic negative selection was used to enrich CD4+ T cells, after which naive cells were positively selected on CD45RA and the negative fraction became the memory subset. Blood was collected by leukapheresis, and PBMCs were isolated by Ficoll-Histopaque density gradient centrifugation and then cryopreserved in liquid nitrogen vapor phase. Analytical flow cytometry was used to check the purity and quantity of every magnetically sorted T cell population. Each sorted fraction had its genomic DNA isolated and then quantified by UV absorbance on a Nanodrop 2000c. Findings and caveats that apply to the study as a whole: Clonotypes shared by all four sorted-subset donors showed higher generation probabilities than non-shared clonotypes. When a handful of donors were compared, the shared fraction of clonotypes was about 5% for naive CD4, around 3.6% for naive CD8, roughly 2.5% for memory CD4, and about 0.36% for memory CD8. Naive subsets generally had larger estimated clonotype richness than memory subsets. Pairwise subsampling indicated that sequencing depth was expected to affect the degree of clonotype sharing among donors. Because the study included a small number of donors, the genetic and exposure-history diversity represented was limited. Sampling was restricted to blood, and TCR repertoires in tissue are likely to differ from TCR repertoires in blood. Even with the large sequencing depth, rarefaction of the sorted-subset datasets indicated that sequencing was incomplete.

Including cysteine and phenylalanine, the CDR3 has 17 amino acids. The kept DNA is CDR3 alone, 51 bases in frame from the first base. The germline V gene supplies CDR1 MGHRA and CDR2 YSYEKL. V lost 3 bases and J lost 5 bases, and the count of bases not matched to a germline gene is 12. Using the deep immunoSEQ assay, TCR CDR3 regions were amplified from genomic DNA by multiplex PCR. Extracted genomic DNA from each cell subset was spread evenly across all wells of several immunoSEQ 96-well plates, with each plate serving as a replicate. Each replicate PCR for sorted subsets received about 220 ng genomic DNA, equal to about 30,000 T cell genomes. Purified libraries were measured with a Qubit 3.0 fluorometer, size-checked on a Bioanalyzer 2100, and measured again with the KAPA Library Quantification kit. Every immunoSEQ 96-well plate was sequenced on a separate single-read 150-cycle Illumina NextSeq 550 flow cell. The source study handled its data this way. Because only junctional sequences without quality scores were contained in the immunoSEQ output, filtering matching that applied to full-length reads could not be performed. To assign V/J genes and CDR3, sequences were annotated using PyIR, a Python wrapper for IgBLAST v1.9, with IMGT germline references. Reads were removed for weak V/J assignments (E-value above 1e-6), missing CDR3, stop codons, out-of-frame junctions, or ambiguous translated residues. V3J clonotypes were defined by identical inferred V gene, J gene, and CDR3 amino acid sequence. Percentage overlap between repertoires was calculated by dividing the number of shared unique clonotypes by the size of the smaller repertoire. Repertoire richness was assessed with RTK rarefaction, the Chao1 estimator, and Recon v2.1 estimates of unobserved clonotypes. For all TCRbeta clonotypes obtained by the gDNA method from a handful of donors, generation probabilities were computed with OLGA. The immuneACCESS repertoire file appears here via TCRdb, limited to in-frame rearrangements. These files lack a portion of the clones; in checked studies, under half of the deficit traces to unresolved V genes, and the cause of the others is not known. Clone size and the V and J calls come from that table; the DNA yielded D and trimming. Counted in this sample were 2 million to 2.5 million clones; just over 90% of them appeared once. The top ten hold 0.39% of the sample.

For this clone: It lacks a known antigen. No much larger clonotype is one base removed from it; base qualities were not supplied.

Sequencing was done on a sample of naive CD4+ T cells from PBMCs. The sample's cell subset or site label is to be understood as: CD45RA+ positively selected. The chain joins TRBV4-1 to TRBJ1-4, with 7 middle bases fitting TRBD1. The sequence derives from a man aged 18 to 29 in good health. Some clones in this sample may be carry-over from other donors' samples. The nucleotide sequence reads TGCGCCAGCAGCCACCTTGTCCGGGGACAGTTAAATGAAAAACTGTTTTTT. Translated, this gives CASSHLVRGQLNEKLFF.